The next 7 T cell receptor beta chains were all read from a single sample in a study of T cell responses to AZD1222 COVID-19 vaccine. TCRdb's table, derived via immunoSEQ multiplex PCR, lists solely in-frame clones and lacks some. Among around 180,000 clones listed, approximately 90% were seen once. Sequencing was performed on peripheral blood, taken 28 days after the second AZD1222 dose. All receptors derive from an adult who received the AZD1222 COVID-19 vaccine.

There are a few counts of this clone. The rearrangement joins TRBV2 to TRBJ2-3, with a possible D match to TRBD1 (6 bases). Germline V gene sequence: CDR1 SNHLY, CDR2 FYNNEI. This CDR3 has 15 residues. V shed 4 bases and J shed 0 bases, with 11 bases lying between them. As DNA, the CDR3 is TGTGCCAGCAGTGCGGACAGTGCTAGCACAGATACGCAGTATTTT. Translated: CASSADSASTDTQYF.

V gene TRBV2 combines with J gene TRBJ1-1; weak D call: TRBD1 (6 bases). Germline V gene lookup returns CDR1 SNHLY and CDR2 FYNNEI. This CDR3 is built from 15 residues. V was clipped by 1 base and J by 3 bases, with 12 bases between them. CDR3 sequence: CASSEEGGAYTEAFF. CDR3 bases: TGTGCCAGCAGTGAAGAGGGGGGCGCGTACACTGAAGCTTTCTTT. The full variable domain, its missing parts supplied by reference TRBV2 and TRBJ1-1, is EPEVTQTPSHQVTQMGQEVILRCVPISNHLYFYWYRQILGQKVEFLVSFYNNEISEKSEIFDDQFSVERPDGSNFTLKIRSTKLEDSAMYFCASSEEGGAYTEAFFGQGTRLTVV.

The genes are TRBV27 and TRBJ2-6; D is undetermined. Germline V CDR1 and CDR2: MNHEY, SMNVEV (reference sequence). Trimming cost V 5 bases and J 4 bases, with 6 bases left between them. The CDR3 extends over 13 amino acids. This CDR3 reads CASSPGGANVLTF. In DNA, the CDR3 is TGTGCCAGCAGTCCTGGGGGGGCCAACGTCCTGACTTTC.

This clone was recorded at least ten times. This rearrangement joins TRBV3-1 (or the pseudogene TRBV3-2) to TRBJ2-1; 13 bases line up with TRBD2. V shed 5 bases, J shed 0 bases, and the junction held 4 bases outside the gene matches. The germline gives CDR1 LGHDT, CDR2 YNNKEL (reference sequence). This CDR3 has 17 amino acids. In DNA form, the CDR3 reads TGTGCCAGCAGCTTCCGGACTAGCGGGAGCTCCTACAATGAGCAGTTCTTC. Its protein is CASSFRTSGSSYNEQFF.

The chain couples TRBV28 to TRBJ2-7; D is uncertain. Trimming left V 6 bases short and J 0 bases short, with 6 bases between. The germline gives CDR1 MDHEN, CDR2 SYDVKM. The CDR3 loop spans 12 amino acids. The CDR3 DNA reads TGTGCCAGCAGCTCCGGCTCCTACGAGCAGTACTTC. The encoded protein is CASSSGSYEQYF.

The CDR3 nucleotides read TGTGCCAGCAGCCTGGGGACTAGCGGGAGCACAGATACGCAGTATTTT. This encodes CASSLGTSGSTDTQYF. The V call is TRBV11-3, the J call TRBJ2-3; 12 bases are shared with TRBD2. Germline-derived CDR1 and CDR2 are SGHNT and YENEEA. J lost 0 bases, V lost 5 bases, and 3 bases had no gene match. The CDR3 runs to 16 residues.

This chain's CDR3 is CASSSRNTEAFF. DNA for the CDR3: TGTGCCAGCAGCTCTCGGAACACTGAAGCTTTCTTT. The chain joins TRBV5-4 to TRBJ1-1, with no clear D. The CDR3 contains 12 residues. Trimming shortened V by 3 bases and J by 1 base, and 4 bases separated the two germline ends. Looked up from germline, CDR1 is SGHNT and CDR2 is YYREEE (reference sequence).